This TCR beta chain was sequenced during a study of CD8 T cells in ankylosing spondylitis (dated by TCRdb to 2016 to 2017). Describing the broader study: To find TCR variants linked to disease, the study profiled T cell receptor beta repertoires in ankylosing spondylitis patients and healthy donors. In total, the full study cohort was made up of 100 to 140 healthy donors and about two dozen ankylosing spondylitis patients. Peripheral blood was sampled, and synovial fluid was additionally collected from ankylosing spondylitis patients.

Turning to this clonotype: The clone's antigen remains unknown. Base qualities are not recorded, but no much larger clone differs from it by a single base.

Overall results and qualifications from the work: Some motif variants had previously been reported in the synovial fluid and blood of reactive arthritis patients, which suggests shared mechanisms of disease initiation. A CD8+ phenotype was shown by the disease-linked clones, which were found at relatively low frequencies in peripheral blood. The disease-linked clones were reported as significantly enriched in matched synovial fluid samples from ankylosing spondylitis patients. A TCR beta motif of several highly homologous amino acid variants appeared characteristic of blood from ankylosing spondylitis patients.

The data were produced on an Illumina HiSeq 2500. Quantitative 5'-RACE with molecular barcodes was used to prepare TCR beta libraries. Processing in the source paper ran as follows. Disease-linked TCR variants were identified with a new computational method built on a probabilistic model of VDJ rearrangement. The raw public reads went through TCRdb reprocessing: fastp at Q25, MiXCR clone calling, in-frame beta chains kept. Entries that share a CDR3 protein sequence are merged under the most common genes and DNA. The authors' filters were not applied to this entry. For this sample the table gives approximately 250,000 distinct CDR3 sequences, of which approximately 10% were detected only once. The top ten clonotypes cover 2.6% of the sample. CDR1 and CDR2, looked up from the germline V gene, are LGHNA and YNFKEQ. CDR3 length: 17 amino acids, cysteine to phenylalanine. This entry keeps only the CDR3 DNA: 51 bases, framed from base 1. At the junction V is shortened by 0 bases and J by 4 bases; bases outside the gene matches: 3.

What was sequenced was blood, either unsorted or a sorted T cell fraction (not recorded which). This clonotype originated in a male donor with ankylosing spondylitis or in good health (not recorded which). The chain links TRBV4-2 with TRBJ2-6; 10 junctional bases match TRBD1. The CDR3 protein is CASSQETGGSGANVLTF. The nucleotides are TGTGCCAGCAGCCAAGAGACAGGGGGCTCGGGGGCCAACGTCCTGACTTTC.